The present T cell receptor (beta chain) was sequenced within a study of T-cell reconstitution after alpha-beta-depleted transplantation in children. Germline CDR1 and CDR2: LGHDT and YNNKEL (reference sequence). The ends lost 5 bases at V and 6 bases at J; junction bases unmatched: 13. This CDR3 is 16 amino acids long. Unique molecular identifiers were incorporated during preparation of the TCRbeta library. TCRdb analysed the PCR reads with MiXCR anew, one entry per CDR3 protein. This sample has more than 150,000 distinct CDR3 sequences, with about 15% found just once. This clonotype was seen only a few times.

The specimen comprised PBMCs from the stem cell graft donor, sampled from the stem cell graft. The source is a human donor who donated a stem cell graft to a child with acute lymphoblastic leukemia. The chain combines TRBV3-1 with TRBJ2-7, with TRBD2 matching over 10 bases. CDR3 amino acids: CASSSSPIAGGSEQYF. The CDR3 DNA reads as TGTGCCAGCAGCTCCTCCCCGATAGCGGGAGGTTCCGAGCAGTACTTC.